The clone carrying this T cell receptor beta chain has just a few counts. Antigen specificity is unknown. The record originates from a study of T cells after yellow fever vaccination. General observations from the study: The study found a weaker secondary response that peaked faster, day 5 versus 15. Post-booster reappearance was seen for most primary-vaccination clones (just under 97% CD4, 75% to 90% CD8).

5'RACE template switching produced TCR cDNA carrying a universal primer site and UMIs. One entry per CDR3 protein results from TCRdb running MiXCR on the 5' RACE reads. The sample lists hundreds of thousands of distinct CDR3 sequences, roughly 14% occurring once. The V gene's germline CDR1 is SGHRS and CDR2 YFSETQ. Between the trimmed V and J ends, which lost 9 bases and 3 bases, there was a span of 17 bases. The CDR3 has 14 amino acids. The TCR comes from a man aged 25-40 years who received the YFV17D yellow fever vaccine. The source material was PBMCs, sampled on the day of the yellow fever booster vaccination. The gene calls are TRBV5-1 and TRBJ2-3, with D perhaps matching TRBD1 or TRBD2 (6 bases each). CDR3 in amino acids: CATRGQMMTDTQYF. The DNA for the CDR3 is TGCGCCACCCGGGGGCAGATGATGACAGATACGCAGTATTTT.